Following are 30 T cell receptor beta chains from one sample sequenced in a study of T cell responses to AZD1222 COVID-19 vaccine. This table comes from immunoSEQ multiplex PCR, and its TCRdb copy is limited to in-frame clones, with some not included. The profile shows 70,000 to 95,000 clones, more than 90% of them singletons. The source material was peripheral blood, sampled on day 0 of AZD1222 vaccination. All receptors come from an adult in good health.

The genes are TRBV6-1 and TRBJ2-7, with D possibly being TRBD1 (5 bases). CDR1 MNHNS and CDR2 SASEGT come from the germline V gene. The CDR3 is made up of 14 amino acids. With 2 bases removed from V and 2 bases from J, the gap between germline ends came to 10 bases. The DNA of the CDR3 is TGTGCCAGCAGTGAATTCGGACAAGCCTACGAGCAGTACTTC. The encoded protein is CASSEFGQAYEQYF.

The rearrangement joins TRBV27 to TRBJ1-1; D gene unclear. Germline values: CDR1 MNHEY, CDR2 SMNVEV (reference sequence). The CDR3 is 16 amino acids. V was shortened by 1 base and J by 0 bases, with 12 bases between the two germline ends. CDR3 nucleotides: TGTGCCAGCAGTTTATTAGGGTCTGGCATGAACACTGAAGCTTTCTTT. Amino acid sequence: CASSLLGSGMNTEAFF.

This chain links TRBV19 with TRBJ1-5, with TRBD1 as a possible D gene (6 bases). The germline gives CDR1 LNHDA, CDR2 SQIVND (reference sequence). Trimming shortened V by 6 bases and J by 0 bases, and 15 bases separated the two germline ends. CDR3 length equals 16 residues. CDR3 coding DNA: TGTGCCAGTAGCCCTGAGGGGGGCTATAGCAATCAGCCCCAGCATTTT. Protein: CASSPEGGYSNQPQHF.

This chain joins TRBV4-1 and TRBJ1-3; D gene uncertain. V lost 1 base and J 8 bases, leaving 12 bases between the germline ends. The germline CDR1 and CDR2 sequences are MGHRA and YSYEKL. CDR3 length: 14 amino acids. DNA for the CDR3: TGCGCCAGCAGCCAAGTAGACACCGCGGACACCATATATTTT. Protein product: CASSQVDTADTIYF.

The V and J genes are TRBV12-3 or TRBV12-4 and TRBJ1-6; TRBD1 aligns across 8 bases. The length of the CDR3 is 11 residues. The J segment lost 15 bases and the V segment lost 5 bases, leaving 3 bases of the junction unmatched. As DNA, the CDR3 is TGTGCCAGCAGTCCAGGGGGCCTCCTCCACTTT. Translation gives CASSPGGLLHF.

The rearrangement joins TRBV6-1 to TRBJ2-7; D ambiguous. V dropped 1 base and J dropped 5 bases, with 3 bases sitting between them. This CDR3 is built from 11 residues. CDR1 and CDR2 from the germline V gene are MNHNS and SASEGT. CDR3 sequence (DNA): TGTGCCAGCAGTGAAGGGGACGAGCAGTACTTC. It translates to CASSEGDEQYF.

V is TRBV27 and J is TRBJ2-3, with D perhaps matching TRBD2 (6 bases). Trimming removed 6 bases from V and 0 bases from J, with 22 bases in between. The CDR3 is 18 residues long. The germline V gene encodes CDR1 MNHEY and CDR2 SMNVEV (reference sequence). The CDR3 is CASRSISGTRASTDTQYF. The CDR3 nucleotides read TGTGCCAGCAGATCAATTTCCGGGACTCGTGCTAGCACAGATACGCAGTATTTT.

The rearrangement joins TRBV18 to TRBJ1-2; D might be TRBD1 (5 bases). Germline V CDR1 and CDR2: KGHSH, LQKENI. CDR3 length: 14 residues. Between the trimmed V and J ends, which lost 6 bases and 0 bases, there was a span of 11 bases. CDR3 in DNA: TGTGCCAGCTCTCTCGACAGCGCTAACTATGGCTACACCTTC. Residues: CASSLDSANYGYTF.

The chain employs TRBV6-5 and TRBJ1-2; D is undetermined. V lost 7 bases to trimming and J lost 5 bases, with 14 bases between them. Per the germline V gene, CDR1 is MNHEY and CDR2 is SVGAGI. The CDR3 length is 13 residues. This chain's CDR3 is CASTRIGPYGYTF. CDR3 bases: TGTGCCAGCACCAGAATTGGGCCTTATGGCTACACCTTC.

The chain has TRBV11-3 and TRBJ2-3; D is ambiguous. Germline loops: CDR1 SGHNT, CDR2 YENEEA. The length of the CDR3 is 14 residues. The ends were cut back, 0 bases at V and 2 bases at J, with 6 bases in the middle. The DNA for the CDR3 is TGTGCCAGCAGCTTAGATGGGAACACAGATACGCAGTATTTT. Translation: CASSLDGNTDTQYF.

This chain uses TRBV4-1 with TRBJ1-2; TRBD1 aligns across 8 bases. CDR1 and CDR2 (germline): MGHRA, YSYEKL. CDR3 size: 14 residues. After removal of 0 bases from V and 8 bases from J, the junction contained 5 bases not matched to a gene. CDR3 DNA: TGCGCCAGCAGCCAAGAAGGACAGGGCCTGGGCTACACCTTC. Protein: CASSQEGQGLGYTF.

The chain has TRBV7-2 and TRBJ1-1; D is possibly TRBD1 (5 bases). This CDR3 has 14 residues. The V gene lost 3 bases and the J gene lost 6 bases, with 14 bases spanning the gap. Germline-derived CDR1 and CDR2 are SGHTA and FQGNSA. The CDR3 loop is CASSFVGGMAEAFF. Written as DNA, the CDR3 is TGTGCCAGCAGCTTTGTCGGGGGGATGGCTGAAGCTTTCTTT.

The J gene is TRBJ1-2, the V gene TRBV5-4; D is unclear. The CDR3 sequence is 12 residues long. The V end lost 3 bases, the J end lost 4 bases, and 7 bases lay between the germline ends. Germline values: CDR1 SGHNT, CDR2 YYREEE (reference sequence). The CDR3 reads CASSSQGYGYTF. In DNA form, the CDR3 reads TGTGCCAGCAGCTCACAAGGCTATGGCTACACCTTC.

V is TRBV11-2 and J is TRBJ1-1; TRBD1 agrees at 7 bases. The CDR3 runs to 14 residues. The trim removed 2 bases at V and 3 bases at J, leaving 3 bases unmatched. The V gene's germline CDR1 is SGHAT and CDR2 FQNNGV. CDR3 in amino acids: CASSLTGAHTEAFF. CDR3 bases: TGTGCCAGCAGCTTAACAGGGGCCCACACTGAAGCTTTCTTT.

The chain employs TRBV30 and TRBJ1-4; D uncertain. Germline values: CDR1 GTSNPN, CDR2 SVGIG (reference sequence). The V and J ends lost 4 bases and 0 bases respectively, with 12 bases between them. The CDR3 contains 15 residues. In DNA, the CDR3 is TGTGCCTGGACCCGCCCGGGTTCAACTAATGAAAAACTGTTTTTT. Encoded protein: CAWTRPGSTNEKLFF.

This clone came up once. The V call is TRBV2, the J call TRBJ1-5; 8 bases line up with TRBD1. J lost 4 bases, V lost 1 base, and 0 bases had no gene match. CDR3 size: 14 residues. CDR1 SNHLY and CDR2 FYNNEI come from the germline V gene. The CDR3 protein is CASSEGTGNQPQHF. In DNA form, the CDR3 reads TGTGCCAGCAGTGAAGGGACAGGGAATCAGCCCCAGCATTTT.

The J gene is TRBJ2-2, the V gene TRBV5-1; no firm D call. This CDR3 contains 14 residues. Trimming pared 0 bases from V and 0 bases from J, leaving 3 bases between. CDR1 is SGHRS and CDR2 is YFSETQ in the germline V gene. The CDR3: CASSLAPNTGELFF. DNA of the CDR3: TGCGCCAGCAGCTTGGCACCGAACACCGGGGAGCTGTTTTTT. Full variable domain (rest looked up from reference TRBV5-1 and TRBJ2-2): KAGVTQTPRYLIKTRGQQVTLSCSPISGHRSVSWYQQTPGQGLQFLFEYFSETQRNKGNFPGRFSGRQFSNSRSEMNVSTLELGDSALYLCASSLAPNTGELFFGEGSRLTVL.

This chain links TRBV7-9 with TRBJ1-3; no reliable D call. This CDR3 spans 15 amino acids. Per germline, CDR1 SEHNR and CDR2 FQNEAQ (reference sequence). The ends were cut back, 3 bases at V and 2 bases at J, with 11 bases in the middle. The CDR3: CASSFSRVAGNTIYF. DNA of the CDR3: TGTGCCAGCAGCTTTAGTAGGGTTGCTGGAAACACCATATATTTT.

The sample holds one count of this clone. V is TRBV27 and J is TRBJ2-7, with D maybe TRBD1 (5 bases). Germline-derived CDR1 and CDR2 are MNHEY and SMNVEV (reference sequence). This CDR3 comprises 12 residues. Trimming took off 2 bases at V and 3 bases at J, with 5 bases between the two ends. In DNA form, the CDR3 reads TGTGCCAGCAGTTTAAGGGGCTACGAGCAGTACTTC. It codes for CASSLRGYEQYF.

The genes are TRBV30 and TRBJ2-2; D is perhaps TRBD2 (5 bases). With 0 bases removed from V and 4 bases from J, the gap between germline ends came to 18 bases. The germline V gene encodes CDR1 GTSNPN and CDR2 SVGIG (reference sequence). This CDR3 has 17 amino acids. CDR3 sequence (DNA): TGTGCCTGGAGTGTGCGGGTAGGAGGTGCGTCCACCGGGGAGCTGTTTTTT. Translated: CAWSVRVGGASTGELFF.

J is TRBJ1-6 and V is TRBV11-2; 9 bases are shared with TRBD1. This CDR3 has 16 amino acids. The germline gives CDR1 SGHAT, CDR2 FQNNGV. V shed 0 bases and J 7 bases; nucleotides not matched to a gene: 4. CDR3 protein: CASSLETGGGNSPLHF. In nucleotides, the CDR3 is TGTGCCAGCAGCTTAGAGACAGGGGGTGGGAATTCACCCCTCCACTTT.

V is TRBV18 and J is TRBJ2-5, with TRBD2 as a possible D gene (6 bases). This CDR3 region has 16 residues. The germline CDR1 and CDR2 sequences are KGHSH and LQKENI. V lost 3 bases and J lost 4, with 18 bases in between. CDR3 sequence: CASSPVSLAAIETQYF. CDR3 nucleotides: TGTGCCAGCTCACCTGTGTCGTTAGCGGCTATAGAGACCCAGTACTTC. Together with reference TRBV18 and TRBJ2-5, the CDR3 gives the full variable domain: NAGVMQNPRHLVRRRGQEARLRCSPMKGHSHVYWYRQLPEEGLKFMVYLQKENIIDESGMPKERFSAEFPKEGPSILRIQQVVRGDSAAYFCASSPVSLAAIETQYFGPGTRLLVL.

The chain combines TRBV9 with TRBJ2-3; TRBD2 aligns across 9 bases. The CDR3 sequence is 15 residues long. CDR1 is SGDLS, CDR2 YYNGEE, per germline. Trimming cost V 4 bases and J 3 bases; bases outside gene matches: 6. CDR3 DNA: TGTGCCAGCAGCTCCACTCTAGCGGGGACAGATACGCAGTATTTT. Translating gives CASSSTLAGTDTQYF. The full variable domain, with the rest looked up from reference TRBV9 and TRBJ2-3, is DSGVTQTPKHLITATGQRVTLRCSPRSGDLSVYWYQQSLDQGLQFLIQYYNGEERAKGNILERFSAQQFPDLHSELNLSSLELGDSALYFCASSSTLAGTDTQYFGPGTRLTVL.

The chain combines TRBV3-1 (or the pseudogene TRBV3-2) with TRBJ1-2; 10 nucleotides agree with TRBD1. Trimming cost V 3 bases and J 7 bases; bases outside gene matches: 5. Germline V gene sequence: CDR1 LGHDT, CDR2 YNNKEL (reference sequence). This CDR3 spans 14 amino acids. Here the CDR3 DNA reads TGTGCCAGCAGCCATCCCGACAGGGGGCCTGGCTACACCTTC. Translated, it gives CASSHPDRGPGYTF.

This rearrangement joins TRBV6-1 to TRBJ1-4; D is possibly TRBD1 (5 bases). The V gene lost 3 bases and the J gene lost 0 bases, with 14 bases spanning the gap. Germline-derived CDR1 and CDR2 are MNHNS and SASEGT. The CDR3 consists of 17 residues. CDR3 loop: CASSDGWGSTTNEKLFF. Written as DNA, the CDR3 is TGTGCCAGCAGTGATGGGTGGGGGTCAACAACTAATGAAAAACTGTTTTTT.

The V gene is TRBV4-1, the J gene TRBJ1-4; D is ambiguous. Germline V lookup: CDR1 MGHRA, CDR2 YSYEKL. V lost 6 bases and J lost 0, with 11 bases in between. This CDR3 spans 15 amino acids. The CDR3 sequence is CASREHPATNEKLFF. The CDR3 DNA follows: TGCGCCAGCAGGGAACATCCCGCAACTAATGAAAAACTGTTTTTT.

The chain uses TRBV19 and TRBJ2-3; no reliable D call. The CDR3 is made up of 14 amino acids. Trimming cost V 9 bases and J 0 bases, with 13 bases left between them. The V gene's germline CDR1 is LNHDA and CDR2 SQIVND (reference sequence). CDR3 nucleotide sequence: TGTGCCAGCAAGGCCCTCTCAAGCACAGATACGCAGTATTTT. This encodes CASKALSSTDTQYF.

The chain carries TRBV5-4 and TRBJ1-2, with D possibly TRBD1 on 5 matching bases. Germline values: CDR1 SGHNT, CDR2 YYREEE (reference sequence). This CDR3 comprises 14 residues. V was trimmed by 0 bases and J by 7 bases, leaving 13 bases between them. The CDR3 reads CASSLESGNGGYTF. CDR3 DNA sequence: TGTGCCAGCAGCTTGGAGTCAGGGAACGGTGGCTACACCTTC.

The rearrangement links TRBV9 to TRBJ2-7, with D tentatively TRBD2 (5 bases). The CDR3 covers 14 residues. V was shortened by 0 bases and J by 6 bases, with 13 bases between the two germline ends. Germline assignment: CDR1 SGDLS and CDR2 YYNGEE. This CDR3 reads CASSVDLGGGEQYF. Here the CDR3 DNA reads TGTGCCAGCAGCGTAGACCTAGGAGGCGGCGAGCAGTACTTC. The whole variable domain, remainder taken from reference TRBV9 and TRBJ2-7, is DSGVTQTPKHLITATGQRVTLRCSPRSGDLSVYWYQQSLDQGLQFLIQYYNGEERAKGNILERFSAQQFPDLHSELNLSSLELGDSALYFCASSVDLGGGEQYFGPGTRLTVT.

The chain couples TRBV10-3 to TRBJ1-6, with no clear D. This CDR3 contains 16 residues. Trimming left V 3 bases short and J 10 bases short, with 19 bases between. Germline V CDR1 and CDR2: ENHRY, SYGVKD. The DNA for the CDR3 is TGTGCCATCAGTGAACGGGGTGTTGTAGTCCCCTCACCCCTCCACTTT. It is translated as CAISERGVVVPSPLHF.